These T cell receptor beta chains were read from a single sample in a study of T cells in Graves' hyperthyroidism and ophthalmopathy. In TCRdb, the multiplex PCR reads were re-called with MiXCR into one record per CDR3 protein. The sample records approximately 520,000 distinct CDR3 sequences, 24% being singletons. Input material: blood. Every receptor here comes from a woman between 25 and 40 years old with Graves' ophthalmopathy. The CDR3 runs from the conserved cysteine through the conserved F or W. The D gene is left open where the match is weak. Expanded clones are given a class, and other clones once, few, many or no size at all.

clone size | J gene | V gene | D gene | CDR3 protein | CDR3 DNA
many | TRBJ1-1 | TRBV7-8 | TRBD1 | CASSSLTGGLTEAFF | TGTGCCAGCAGCTCTTTGACAGGGGGCCTCACTGAAGCTTTCTTT
. | TRBJ2-5 | TRBV6-1 | TRBD2 | CASSSRGLADEETQYF | TGTGCCAGCAGTAGCCGAGGACTAGCGGACGAAGAGACCCAGTACTTC
many | TRBJ1-2 | TRBV29-1 | TRBD1 | CSVEVGTGDSGYTF | TGCAGCGTTGAAGTCGGGACAGGGGATTCTGGCTACACCTTC
many | TRBJ1-2 | TRBV5-1 | TRBD1 | CASSLRQGVDGYTF | TGCGCCAGCAGCTTGCGACAGGGAGTAGATGGCTACACCTTC
few | TRBJ1-2 | TRBV6-2/TRBV6-3 | . | CASSWDTEFYGYTF | TGTGCCAGCAGCTGGGACACAGAATTCTATGGCTACACCTTC
many | TRBJ2-2 | TRBV30 | . | CAWKRTGELFF | TGTGCCTGGAAACGAACCGGGGAGCTGTTTTTT
. | TRBJ2-7 | TRBV28 | . | CASESDSYEQYF | TGTGCCAGCGAGTCGGACTCCTACGAGCAGTACTTC
many | TRBJ1-1 | TRBV11-1 | . | CASSLDTGMIEAFF | TGTGCCAGCAGCTTAGACACAGGGATGATTGAAGCTTTCTTT
. | TRBJ2-2 | TRBV2 | . | CASTTGELFF | TGTGCCAGCACAACCGGGGAGCTGTTTTTT
many | TRBJ2-2 | TRBV15 | . | CATSRPRLDDTGELFF | TGTGCCACCAGCAGACCTAGACTAGACGACACCGGGGAGCTGTTTTTT
many | TRBJ1-2 | TRBV6-5 | TRBD1 | CASSYDRDNYGYTF | TGTGCCAGCAGTTACGACAGGGATAACTATGGCTACACCTTC
many | TRBJ2-7 | TRBV5-1 | TRBD1 | CASSEGPGTGEYF | TGCGCCAGCAGCGAAGGTCCCGGGACAGGGGAGTACTTC
. | TRBJ1-5 | TRBV6-1 | TRBD1 | CASSLTGETNQPQHF | TGTGCCAGCAGCCTTACAGGGGAGACCAATCAGCCCCAGCATTTT
many | TRBJ2-7 | TRBV6-2/TRBV6-3 | . | CASSYSSRQYF | TGTGCCAGCAGTTACTCGTCGAGGCAGTACTTC
. | TRBJ1-2 | TRBV20-1 | TRBD1 | CTHQGGYYGYTF | TGCACCCACCAGGGGGGATACTATGGCTACACCTTC
few | TRBJ2-7 | TRBV29-1 | TRBD2 | CSVPVTSGGYYEQYF | TGCAGCGTTCCCGTGACTAGCGGGGGATACTACGAGCAGTACTTC
. | TRBJ1-1 | TRBV10-1 | . | CARGTSMNTEAFF | TGCGCCAGGGGAACCTCCATGAACACTGAAGCTTTCTTT
many | TRBJ1-1 | TRBV20-1 | . | CSASPPWRQANTEAFF | TGCAGTGCTAGTCCCCCGTGGCGGCAGGCGAACACTGAAGCTTTCTTT
many | TRBJ2-4 | TRBV7-9 | . | CASRGGGAHQNIQYF | TGTGCCAGCAGGGGAGGGGGGGCGCACCAAAACATTCAGTACTTC
many | TRBJ1-1 | TRBV20-1 | . | CSARGGEAENTEAFF | TGCAGTGCTAGAGGAGGGGAGGCCGAGAACACTGAAGCTTTCTTT
many | TRBJ2-7 | TRBV20-1 | . | CSARPPRGQSGGYEQYF | TGCAGTGCTAGACCTCCCCGAGGACAGTCCGGGGGCTACGAGCAGTACTTC
many | TRBJ1-5 | TRBV20-1 | . | CSASSPATNQPQHF | TGCAGTGCTAGTTCGCCGGCGACCAATCAGCCCCAGCATTTT
. | TRBJ1-2 | TRBV30 | . | CAWSGAWGGSGYTF | TGTGCCTGGAGTGGAGCCTGGGGGGGTAGCGGCTACACCTTC
. | TRBJ1-1 | TRBV11-2 | TRBD1 | CASRRDRGRLDTEAFF | TGTGCCAGCAGAAGAGACAGGGGGCGATTGGACACTGAAGCTTTCTTT
few | TRBJ2-7 | TRBV6-5 | TRBD2 | CASSYEGTSVDEQYF | TGTGCCAGCAGTTACGAAGGGACTAGCGTCGACGAGCAGTACTTC
few | TRBJ2-7 | TRBV4-1 | . | CASSQVLAVSSYEQYF | TGCGCCAGCAGCCAAGTGTTAGCGGTCAGCTCCTACGAGCAGTACTTC
many | TRBJ2-7 | TRBV6-5 | . | CASSYSVGGGEQYF | TGTGCCAGCAGTTACTCGGTTGGTGGAGGGGAGCAGTACTTC
many | TRBJ2-2 | TRBV6-2/TRBV6-3 | . | CASQTGPTGELFF | TGTGCCAGCCAAACAGGGCCCACCGGGGAGCTGTTTTTT
many | TRBJ1-2 | TRBV7-2 | TRBD1 | CASSLGRGQGDGYTF | TGTGCCAGCAGCTTAGGGAGGGGACAGGGCGATGGCTACACCTTC
many | TRBJ1-2 | TRBV5-1 | TRBD1 | CASSSGQAGSGGYTF | TGCGCCAGCAGTTCCGGACAGGCGGGTAGTGGTGGCTACACCTTC
few | TRBJ2-7 | TRBV11-1 | . | CASSESGPGARFYEQYF | TGTGCCAGCAGCGAGAGCGGTCCGGGGGCGAGATTCTACGAGCAGTACTTC
. | TRBJ2-7 | TRBV20-1 | . | CSAIRRESPYEQYF | TGCAGTGCTATTCGTCGGGAGTCACCTTACGAGCAGTACTTC
once | TRBJ2-5 | TRBV28 | . | CASSFREGGETQYF | TGTGCCAGCAGTTTCAGGGAAGGAGGAGAGACCCAGTACTTC
. | TRBJ1-1 | TRBV12-5 | . | CASGLVSGERIMNTESFF | TGTGCTAGTGGTTTGGTAAGTGGGGAGAGGATTATGAACACTGAATCTTTCTTT
many | TRBJ1-5 | TRBV12-3/TRBV12-4 | TRBD1 | CASSNRDSGDF | TGTGCCAGCAGCAACCGGGACAGCGGGGATTTT
many | TRBJ2-7 | TRBV5-8 | . | CACSLAGGAYEQYF | TGTGCCTGCAGCTTGGCAGGGGGGGCATACGAGCAGTACTTC
. | TRBJ2-7 | TRBV6-1 | . | CASTLGVEYEQYF | TGTGCCAGCACCCTGGGGGTTGAGTACGAGCAGTACTTC
many | TRBJ1-6 | TRBV6-1 | TRBD1 | CASRDRGAPLHF | TGTGCCAGCAGGGACAGGGGAGCACCCCTCCACTTT
many | TRBJ1-5 | TRBV7-9 | . | CASSLGGGSGSNQPQHF | TGTGCCAGCAGCTTAGGGGGGGGGAGTGGTAGCAATCAGCCCCAGCATTTT
. | TRBJ2-7 | TRBV2 | TRBD2 | CAASGGSSYEQYF | TGTGCTGCCTCCGGCGGGAGCTCCTACGAGCAGTACTTC
many | TRBJ1-2 | TRBV6-1 | TRBD1 | CASRQGQDNYGYTF | TGTGCCAGCAGACAGGGACAGGACAACTATGGCTACACCTTC
many | TRBJ2-5 | TRBV10-3 | TRBD1 | CAISETGGQETQYF | TGTGCCATCAGTGAGACAGGGGGCCAAGAGACCCAGTACTTC
. | TRBJ2-3 | TRBV11-2 | TRBD2 | CASSLDGLAGDTQYF | TGTGCCAGCAGCTTAGACGGGCTAGCGGGGGATACGCAGTATTTT
. | TRBJ2-2 | TRBV12-3/TRBV12-4 | . | CASSLARRSGGTGELFF | TGTGCCAGCAGTTTAGCGCGTCGGTCCGGAGGCACCGGGGAGCTGTTTTTT
few | TRBJ1-5 | TRBV5-1 | TRBD1 | CASSLVGQPNQPQHF | TGCGCCAGCAGCTTGGTGGGACAGCCCAATCAGCCCCAGCATTTT
. | TRBJ1-1 | TRBV28 | . | CASSFGVSAFF | TGTGCCAGCAGTTTCGGGGTATCGGCTTTCTTT
many | TRBJ1-2 | TRBV5-1 | . | CASSVKGVSNYGYTF | TGCGCCAGCAGCGTCAAGGGGGTTTCTAACTATGGCTACACCTTC
. | TRBJ2-7 | TRBV6-2/TRBV6-3 | TRBD2 | CASSYSKLANYYEQYF | TGTGCCAGCAGTTACTCGAAACTAGCGAACTACTACGAGCAGTACTTC